This T cell receptor (beta chain) was found in a study of T-cell memory formation after mild COVID-19. Whole-study findings and limits: Clones shrinking from day 15 to 85 showed even CD4/CD8 mixes; later expanders tilted CD4+.

MiXCR, run by TCRdb on the 5' RACE reads, gives a single entry per CDR3 protein. Here the sample spans under 250,000 distinct CDR3 sequences, around 26% being singletons. This clonotype was picked up a small number of times. Its specificity is unknown. This CDR3 contains 15 residues. V was shortened by 0 bases and J by 6 bases, with 12 bases between the two germline ends. CDR1 SEHNR and CDR2 FQNEAQ come from the germline V gene (reference sequence). The specimen was PBMCs or a T cell subset sorted from them (not recorded which). The chain joins TRBV7-9 to TRBJ2-1; D is perhaps TRBD2 (6 bases). The TCR comes from an adult woman who had mild COVID-19 (a few samples of this study predate the infection). Cell type and time point are not known. For the CDR3, the DNA is TGTGCCAGCAGCTTAGCTGAACTAGCTATCAATGAGCAGTTCTTC. As protein: CASSLAELAINEQFF. The full variable domain, in which reference TRBV7-9 and TRBJ2-1 provide the parts outside the CDR3, is DTGVSQNPRHKITKRGQNVTFRCDPISEHNRLYWYRQTLGQGPEFLTYFQNEAQLEKSRLLSDRFSAERPKGSFSTLEIQRTEQGDSAMYLCASSLAELAINEQFFGPGTRLTVL.